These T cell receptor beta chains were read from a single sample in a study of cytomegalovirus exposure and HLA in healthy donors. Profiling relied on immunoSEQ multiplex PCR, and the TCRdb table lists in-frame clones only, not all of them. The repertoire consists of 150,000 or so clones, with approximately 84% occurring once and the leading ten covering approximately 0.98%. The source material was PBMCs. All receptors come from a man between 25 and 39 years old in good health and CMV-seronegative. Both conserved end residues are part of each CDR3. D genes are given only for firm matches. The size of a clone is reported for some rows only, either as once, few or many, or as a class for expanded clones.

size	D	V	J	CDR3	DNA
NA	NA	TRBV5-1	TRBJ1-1	CASSTWGGTNTEAFF	TGCGCCAGCAGCACCTGGGGGGGTACGAACACTGAAGCTTTCTTT
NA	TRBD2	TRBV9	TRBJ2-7	CASSESGSSEQYF	TGTGCCAGCAGCGAGAGCGGGAGTTCCGAGCAGTACTTC
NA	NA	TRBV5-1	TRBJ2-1	CAGSLRQGSYNEQFF	TGCGCCGGCAGCTTGAGGCAGGGGTCCTACAATGAGCAGTTCTTC
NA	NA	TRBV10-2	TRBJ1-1	CASSEDGGHRRGEAFF	TGCGCCAGCAGTGAGGACGGGGGGCACCGTAGGGGTGAAGCTTTCTTT
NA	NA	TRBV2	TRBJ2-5	CASSSLTGSETQYF	TGTGCCAGCAGCAGCCTCACAGGGAGCGAGACCCAGTACTTC
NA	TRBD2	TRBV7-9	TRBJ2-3	CASSVLAGKSDTQYF	TGTGCCAGCAGCGTACTAGCGGGGAAGTCAGATACGCAGTATTTT
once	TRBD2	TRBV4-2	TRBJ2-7	CASSQDSGRAREQYF	TGTGCCAGCAGCCAAGATAGCGGGAGGGCCCGAGAGCAGTACTTC
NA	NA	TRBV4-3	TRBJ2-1	CASSQVPSGTYNEQFF	TGCGCCAGCAGCCAAGTGCCCAGCGGAACCTACAATGAGCAGTTCTTC
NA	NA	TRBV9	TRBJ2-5	CASSPNWAGDIQETQYF	TGTGCCAGCAGCCCCAACTGGGCGGGGGACATCCAAGAGACCCAGTACTTC
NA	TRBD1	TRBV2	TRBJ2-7	CASSETSGGYF	TGTGCCAGCAGTGAAACGTCAGGGGGATACTTC
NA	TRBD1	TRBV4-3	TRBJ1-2	CASSQDRGDGYTF	TGCGCCAGCAGCCAAGACAGGGGGGATGGCTACACCTTC
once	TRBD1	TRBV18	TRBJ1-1	CASSPIEGQGAPEAFF	TGTGCCAGCTCACCAATCGAGGGACAGGGGGCTCCTGAAGCTTTCTTT
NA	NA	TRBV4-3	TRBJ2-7	CASSQERAYEQYF	TGCGCCAGCAGCCAAGAGAGGGCCTACGAGCAGTACTTC
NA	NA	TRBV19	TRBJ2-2	CASIGRGLHTGELFF	TGTGCCAGTATAGGGCGGGGTTTGCACACCGGGGAGCTGTTTTTT
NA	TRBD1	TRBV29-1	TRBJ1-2	CSGKTGPMSYTF	TGCAGCGGGAAGACAGGGCCTATGAGCTACACCTTC
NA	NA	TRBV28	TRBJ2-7	CASSLREYEQYF	TGTGCCAGCAGTTTACGGGAATACGAGCAGTACTTC
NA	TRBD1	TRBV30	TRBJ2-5	CAWRHPDREETQYF	TGTGCCTGGAGGCACCCGGACAGGGAAGAGACCCAGTACTTC
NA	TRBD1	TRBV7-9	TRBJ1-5	CASSLGDSSFSNQPQHF	TGTGCCAGCAGCTTAGGGGACAGCAGTTTTAGCAATCAGCCCCAGCATTTT